This TCR beta chain was obtained from a study of shared clonotypes between healthy human individuals. Study findings and constraints: Among donors, the sharing of clonotypes was expected to be influenced by sequencing depth. Generally, naive subsets came out with larger estimated richness than memory subsets.

Libraries were prepared by immunoSEQ multiplex PCR; TCRdb keeps only in-frame clonotypes and omits some of them. The sample yields under 120,000 clones, less than 80% seen once. Concerning this clone: As yet, its antigen is unknown.

The length of the CDR3 is 15 residues. V lost 4 bases and J lost 6; bases outside the gene matches: 13. Per germline, CDR1 SGHNT and CDR2 YYREEE (reference sequence). The rearrangement joins TRBV5-4 to TRBJ2-7, with 7 bases that match TRBD1. The sequenced material came from memory CD8+ T cells sorted from blood. The subset here: CD45RO+ cells pooled with CCR7-negative TemRA cells. This TCR was sampled from a woman in her twenties or thirties in good health. The CDR3, as DNA: TGTGCCAGCAGCAGACCAGGGGGACGCTCATCCGAGCAGTACTTC. It specifies CASSRPGGRSSEQYF. Together with reference TRBV5-4 and TRBJ2-7, the CDR3 gives the full variable domain: ETGVTQSPTHLIKTRGQQVTLRCSSQSGHNTVSWYQQALGQGPQFIFQYYREEENGRGNFPPRFSGLQFPNYSSELNVNALELDDSALYLCASSRPGGRSSEQYFGPGTRLTVT.